These 12 T cell receptor beta chains originate from one sample sequenced in a study of T cells in Graves' hyperthyroidism and ophthalmopathy. Authors of the study amplified TCR beta CDR3 regions from RNA transcripts. Researchers ran a first-round RT-PCR on the TCR CDR3 using the HTBI primer set. TCRdb reprocessed the multiplex PCR reads with MiXCR, giving one entry per CDR3 protein. The table has 30,000 to 35,000 distinct CDR3 sequences, 40% to 65% seen once. Input material: blood. The receptors derive from a woman between 40 and 50 years old with Graves' ophthalmopathy.

V usage is TRBV20-1 and J usage is TRBJ1-1; 7 nucleotides match TRBD1. Germline V gives CDR1 DFQATT, CDR2 SNEGSKA (reference sequence). J was trimmed by 0 bases and V by 3 bases; bases with no gene match: 4. This CDR3 spans 14 amino acids. The CDR3, as DNA: TGCAGTGCTAGCGGGACAGAGATGAACACTGAAGCTTTCTTT. The encoded protein is CSASGTEMNTEAFF.

The chain has TRBV13 and TRBJ1-4; a possible D gene is TRBD1 (6 bases). The CDR3 totals 14 residues. V gave up 1 base and J gave up 10 bases, with 13 bases separating them. Germline V gene data show CDR1 as PRHDT and CDR2 as FYEKMQ (reference sequence). CDR3 region: CASSLEGVAGKLFF. The DNA for the CDR3 is TGTGCCAGCAGCTTAGAGGGGGTTGCTGGAAAACTGTTTTTT.

As to this clonotype: Sequence at one end of the junction differs from germline and may be a read error. The chain is built from TRBV11-3 and TRBJ2-1, with D possibly TRBD1 on 6 matching bases. Germline V gene data show CDR1 as SGHNT and CDR2 as YENEEA. This CDR3 is 15 amino acids long. The CDR3 DNA follows: TGTGCCAGCAGCCAAGAACCAGGTAGGGACAATGGGCAGTTCTTC. As protein: CASSQEPGRDNGQFF.

This clonotype was seen at least ten times. The chain is built from TRBV13 and TRBJ2-1; either TRBD1 or TRBD2 may supply D (5 bases each). Trimming took off 5 bases at V and 8 bases at J, with 19 bases between the two ends. The CDR3 contains 15 residues. In germline, CDR1 is PRHDT, CDR2 FYEKMQ (reference sequence). CDR3 nucleotides: TGTGCCAGCAGCGGTACGGGACGGCAATCGGATGAGCAGTTCTTC. Translating it yields CASSGTGRQSDEQFF. Filled out from reference TRBV13 and TRBJ2-1, the complete variable domain reads AAGVIQSPRHLIKEKRETATLKCYPIPRHDTVYWYQQGPGQDPQFLISFYEKMQSDKGSIPDRFSAQQFSDYHSELNMSSLELGDSALYFCASSGTGRQSDEQFFGPGTRLTVL.

Notes on this clonotype: Being one base from a much bigger clone, this may be a read error. The rearrangement uses TRBV19 and TRBJ1-2; D is possibly TRBD1 (5 bases). Trimming removed 5 bases from V and 4 bases from J, with 14 bases in between. Per the germline V gene, CDR1 is LNHDA and CDR2 is SQIVND (reference sequence). The CDR3 consists of 14 residues. The CDR3 region is CASSFETAAYGYTF. CDR3 in DNA: TGTGCCAGTAGTTTCGAGACAGCCGCCTATGGCTACACCTTC.

This clonotype was detected ten times or more. V and J are TRBV6-2 or TRBV6-3 and TRBJ2-1; TRBD2 matches 14 bases. CDR3 length: 15 residues. Germline V gene data show CDR1 as MNHEY and CDR2 as SVGEGT. The V and J ends lost 6 bases and 7 bases, in that order; junction bases with no gene match: 5. CDR3 DNA: TGTGCCAGCAGCTACGGGACTAGCGGGAGAAATGAGCAGTTCTTC. Protein: CASSYGTSGRNEQFF.

To note about this clonotype: The CDR3 carries no conserved terminal phenylalanine or tryptophan, so it likely arises from a read error. V usage is TRBV20-1 and J usage is TRBJ1-5; 7 bases are a match to TRBD1. The DNA end is a closer match to TRBJ2-3, so the J assignment may be wrong. This CDR3 has 14 amino acids. Germline lookup yields CDR1 DFQATT and CDR2 SNEGSKA (reference sequence). In nucleotides, the CDR3 is TGCAGTGCTAAGGGACAGTTGGGCATTCAGCCCCAGTATTTG. Amino acid sequence: CSAKGQLGIQPQYL.

The V and J genes are TRBV29-1 and TRBJ1-2; D gene ambiguous. Trimming stripped 4 bases from V and 0 bases from J, with 9 bases between. Germline assignment: CDR1 SQVTM and CDR2 ANQGSEA. The CDR3 runs to 13 residues. The CDR3 here is CSVGSIANYGYTF. In DNA, the CDR3 is TGCAGCGTTGGGTCGATTGCTAACTATGGCTACACCTTC.

The V gene is TRBV7-2, the J gene TRBJ1-5, with D perhaps matching TRBD1 (6 bases). This CDR3 contains 15 residues. V was trimmed by 3 bases and J by 4 bases, leaving 13 bases between them. From germline, CDR1 is SGHTA and CDR2 FQGNSA. The CDR3 nucleotides read TGTGCCAGCAGCTTGGGCGGACAGAGAAATCAGCCCCAGCATTTT. Protein product: CASSLGGQRNQPQHF. Based on the CDR3 plus reference TRBV7-2 and TRBJ1-5, the full variable domain is GAGVSQSPSNKVTEKGKDVELRCDPISGHTALYWYRQSLGQGLEFLIYFQGNSAPDKSGLPSDRFSAERTGGSVSTLTIQRTQQEDSAVYLCASSLGGQRNQPQHFGDGTRLSIL.

This clonotype is termed medium-sized. J is TRBJ1-6 and V is TRBV20-1, with 8 bases lining up with TRBD1. The CDR3 extends over 16 amino acids. In germline, CDR1 is DFQATT, CDR2 SNEGSKA (reference sequence). Germline trimming cut 3 bases from V and 7 bases from J; bases unmatched to any gene: 11. The DNA for the CDR3 is TGCAGTGCTAGGTCCACAGGGGGACTGTTGAATTCACCCCTCCACTTT. Its protein product is CSARSTGGLLNSPLHF.

Regarding this clonotype: As the CDR3 is not closed by the conserved phenylalanine or tryptophan, this likely results from a read error. The DNA is omitted, as the CDR3 cannot be located on it reliably, and the CDR3 follows TCRdb's listing. The rearrangement uses TRBV5-1 and TRBJ1-1; TRBD1, the table's D call, lacks a check against the DNA. The CDR3 extends over 13 residues, inclusive of both ends. Germline V gene sequence: CDR1 SGHRS, CDR2 YFSETQ. The CDR3 is CASSAGQGGEVFL.

The V call is TRBV5-6, the J call TRBJ1-1; no clear D. This CDR3 is built from 13 residues. V was shortened by 3 bases and J by 4 bases, with 10 bases between the two germline ends. Germline V gives CDR1 SGHDT, CDR2 YYEEEE. Here the CDR3 reads CASSSTSGTEAFF. CDR3 coding DNA: TGTGCCAGCAGCTCGACTAGCGGCACTGAAGCTTTCTTT.